Listed below are T cell receptor beta chains from one sample, sequenced in a study of blood T cells in healthy people across ages. Via MiXCR, TCRdb re-called the 5' RACE reads, giving one row per CDR3 protein. The sample carries fewer than 700,000 distinct CDR3 sequences, 40% to 50% recorded once. Sample: blood. These receptor sequences come from a man older than 75 in good health. Both conserved end residues are part of each CDR3. A D gene is named only where the DNA matches it firmly. Where a row states a size, it is once, few, many or the class of an expanded clone; other rows omit it.

d_call clone_size cdr3_length j_call v_call cdr3_aa cdr3_nt
. . 15 TRBJ2-5 TRBV5-5 CASSYGSRGLETQYF TGTGCCAGCAGCTACGGGAGTAGAGGGTTGGAGACCCAGTACTTC
. . 17 TRBJ2-3 TRBV20-1 CSARGQPIRDGADTQYF TGCAGTGCTAGAGGCCAGCCTATCAGGGATGGTGCAGATACGCAGTATTTT
TRBD2 few 16 TRBJ2-1 TRBV7-9 CASSTSGGGSYNEQFF TGTGCCAGCAGCACCAGCGGGGGGGGGTCCTACAATGAGCAGTTCTTC
. . 14 TRBJ2-3 TRBV12-3/TRBV12-4 CASSLNIEGDTQYF TGTGCCAGCAGTCTTAACATCGAAGGAGATACGCAGTATTTT
TRBD1 . 16 TRBJ1-4 TRBV14 CASSQGGGGLFEKLFF TGTGCCAGCAGCCAAGGAGGGGGCGGCCTCTTTGAAAAACTGTTTTTT
. once 11 TRBJ2-4 TRBV29-1 CSAGLPYEQCF TGCAGCGCGGGGTTACCCTACGAGCAGTGCTTC
. . 13 TRBJ2-2 TRBV30 CAWSRDFTGELFF TGTGCCTGGAGTAGGGACTTCACCGGGGAGCTGTTTTTT
. few 13 TRBJ1-2 TRBV28 CASETWGVGGYTF TGTGCCAGCGAGACGTGGGGGGTCGGCGGCTACACCTTC
. . 12 TRBJ2-1 TRBV20-1 CSARDVDHEQFF TGCAGTGCTAGAGACGTCGACCATGAGCAGTTCTTC
TRBD2 few 15 TRBJ2-1 TRBV25-1 CASSGLAGIGNEQFF TGTGCCAGCAGTGGACTAGCGGGGATTGGGAATGAGCAGTTCTTC
. . 12 TRBJ2-5 TRBV29-1 CSVDSEQETQYF TGCAGCGTTGATAGCGAACAAGAGACCCAGTACTTC
. many 13 TRBJ2-1 TRBV15 CATSRDVRQAQFF TGTGCCACCAGCAGAGATGTAAGACAGGCCCAGTTCTTC
. . 12 TRBJ2-7 TRBV28 CTSSIGPYEQYF TGTACCAGCAGTATCGGACCCTACGAGCAGTACTTC
. few 14 TRBJ2-1 TRBV9 CASSVVLASDEQFF TGTGCCAGCAGCGTAGTGTTAGCTAGCGATGAGCAGTTCTTC